This TCR beta chain was sequenced for a study of cytomegalovirus exposure and HLA in healthy donors. In the case of this clone: What it binds is not known.

Regarding the study as a whole: The classifier, whose performance was assessed in both the original and validation cohorts, reportedly diagnosed cytomegalovirus status with high specificity and sensitivity. Generally TCR sequences proved uncommon, though certain public TCRs appeared in numerous donors. Associated with cytomegalovirus, according to the listing, were around 160 TCR beta chains.

CDR1 and CDR2 from the germline V gene are SGHRS and YFSETQ. The CDR3 covers 15 residues. V lost 4 bases to trimming and J lost 2 bases; unmatched junction nucleotides: 5. Assay: immunoSEQ multiplex PCR; the TCRdb copy retains only in-frame clones and omits some. Of 170,000 or so clones detected, approximately 81% appear once; the ten largest clones hold around a sixth. The source is a man aged 18 to 29 in good health and CMV-seropositive. The rearrangement links TRBV5-1 to TRBJ2-3; 9 bases map to TRBD2. The specimen was PBMCs. The CDR3 reads CASSLRLAVTDTQYF. The CDR3 DNA sequence: TGCGCCAGCAGCCTAAGACTAGCGGTCACAGATACGCAGTATTTT.